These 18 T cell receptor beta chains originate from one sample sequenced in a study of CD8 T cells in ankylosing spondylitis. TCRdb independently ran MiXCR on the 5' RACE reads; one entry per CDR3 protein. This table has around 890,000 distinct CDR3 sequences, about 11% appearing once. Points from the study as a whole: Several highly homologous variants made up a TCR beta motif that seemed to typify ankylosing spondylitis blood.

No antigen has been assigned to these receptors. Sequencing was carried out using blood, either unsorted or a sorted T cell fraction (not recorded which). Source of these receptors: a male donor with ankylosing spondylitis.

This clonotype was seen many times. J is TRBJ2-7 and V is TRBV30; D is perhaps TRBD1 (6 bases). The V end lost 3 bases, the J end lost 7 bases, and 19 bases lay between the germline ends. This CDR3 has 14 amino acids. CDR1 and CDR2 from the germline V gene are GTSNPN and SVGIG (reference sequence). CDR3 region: CAWSRGGRSREQYF. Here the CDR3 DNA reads TGTGCCTGGAGCCGAGGGGGTCGCTCCCGTGAGCAGTACTTC. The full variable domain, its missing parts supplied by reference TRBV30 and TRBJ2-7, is SQTIHQWPATLVQPVGSPLSLECTVEGTSNPNLYWYRQAAGRGLQLLFYSVGIGQISSEVPQNLSASRPQDRQFILSSKKLLLSDSGFYLCAWSRGGRSREQYFGPGTRLTVT.

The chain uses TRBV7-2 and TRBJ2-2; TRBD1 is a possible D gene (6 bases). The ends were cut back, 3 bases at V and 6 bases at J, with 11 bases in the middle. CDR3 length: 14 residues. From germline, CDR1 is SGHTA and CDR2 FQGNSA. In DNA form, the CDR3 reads TGTGCCAGCAGCTTTTCTGCAGGGGCCGGGGAGCTGTTTTTT. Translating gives CASSFSAGAGELFF. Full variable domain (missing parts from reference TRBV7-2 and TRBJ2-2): GAGVSQSPSNKVTEKGKDVELRCDPISGHTALYWYRQSLGQGLEFLIYFQGNSAPDKSGLPSDRFSAERTGGSVSTLTIQRTQQEDSAVYLCASSFSAGAGELFFGEGSRLTVL.

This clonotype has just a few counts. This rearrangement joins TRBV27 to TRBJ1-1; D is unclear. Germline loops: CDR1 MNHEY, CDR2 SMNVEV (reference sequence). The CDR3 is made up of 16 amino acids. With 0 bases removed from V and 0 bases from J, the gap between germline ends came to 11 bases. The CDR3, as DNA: TGTGCCAGCAGTTTATCGTATGCGGCTATGAACACTGAAGCTTTCTTT. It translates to CASSLSYAAMNTEAFF.

Here the CDR3 reads CASKPGLAAYNEQFF. CDR3 in DNA: TGTGCCAGCAAGCCGGGACTAGCGGCGTACAATGAGCAGTTCTTC. The rearrangement links TRBV9 to TRBJ2-1; TRBD2 agrees at 11 bases. The CDR3 contains 15 residues. V was pared by 6 bases and J by 4 bases, with 6 bases of the junction left unmatched. Germline CDR1 reads SGDLS; CDR2 reads YYNGEE.

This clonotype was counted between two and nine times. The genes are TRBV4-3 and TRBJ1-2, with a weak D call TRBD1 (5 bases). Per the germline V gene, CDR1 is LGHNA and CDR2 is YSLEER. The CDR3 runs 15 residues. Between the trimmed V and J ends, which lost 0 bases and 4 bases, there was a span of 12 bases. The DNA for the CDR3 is TGCGCCAGCAGCCAAGATCCCGACAGCTTCTATGGCTACACCTTC. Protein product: CASSQDPDSFYGYTF.

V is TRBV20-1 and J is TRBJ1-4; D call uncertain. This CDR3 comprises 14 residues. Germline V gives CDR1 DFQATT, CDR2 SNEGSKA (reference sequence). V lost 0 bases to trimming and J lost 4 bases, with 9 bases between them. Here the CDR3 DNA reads TGCAGTGCTAGAGAGCCCCCGGGTAATGAAAAACTGTTTTTT. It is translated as CSAREPPGNEKLFF.

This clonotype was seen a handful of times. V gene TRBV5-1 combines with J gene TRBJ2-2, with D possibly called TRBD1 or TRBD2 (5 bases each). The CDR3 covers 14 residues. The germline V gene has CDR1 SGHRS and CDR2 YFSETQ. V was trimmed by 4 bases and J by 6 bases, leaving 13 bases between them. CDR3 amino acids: CASSGGPMAGELFF. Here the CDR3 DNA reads TGCGCCAGCAGCGGGGGACCGATGGCCGGGGAGCTGTTTTTT.

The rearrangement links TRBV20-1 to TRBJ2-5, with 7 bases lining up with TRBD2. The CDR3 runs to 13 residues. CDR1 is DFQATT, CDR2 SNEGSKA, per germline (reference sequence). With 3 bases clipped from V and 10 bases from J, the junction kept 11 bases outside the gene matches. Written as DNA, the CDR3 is TGCAGTGCTAGTGGTCAGCGGGGAGACGGCCAGTACTTC. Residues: CSASGQRGDGQYF.

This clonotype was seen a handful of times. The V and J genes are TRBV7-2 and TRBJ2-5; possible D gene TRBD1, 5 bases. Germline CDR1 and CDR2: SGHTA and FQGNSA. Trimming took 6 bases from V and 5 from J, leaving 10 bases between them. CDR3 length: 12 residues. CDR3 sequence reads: CASRLDTETQYF. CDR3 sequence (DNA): TGTGCCAGCAGACTGGACACCGAGACCCAGTACTTC.

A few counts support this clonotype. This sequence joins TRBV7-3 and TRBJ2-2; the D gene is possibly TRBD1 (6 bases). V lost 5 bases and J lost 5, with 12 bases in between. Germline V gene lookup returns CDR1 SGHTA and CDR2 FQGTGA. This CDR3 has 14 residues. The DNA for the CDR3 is TGTGCCAGCAGCGCAAACCAGGGGACCGGGGAGCTGTTTTTT. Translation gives CASSANQGTGELFF. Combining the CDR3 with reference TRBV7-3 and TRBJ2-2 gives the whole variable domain GAGVSQTPSNKVTEKGKYVELRCDPISGHTALYWYRQSLGQGPEFLIYFQGTGAADDSGLPNDRFFAVRPEGSVSTLKIQRTERGDSAVYLCASSANQGTGELFFGEGSRLTVL.

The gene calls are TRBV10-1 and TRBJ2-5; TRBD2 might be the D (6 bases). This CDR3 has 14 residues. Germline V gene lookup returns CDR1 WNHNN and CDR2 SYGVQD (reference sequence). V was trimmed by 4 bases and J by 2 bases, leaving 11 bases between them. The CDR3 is CASSAVGTQETQYF. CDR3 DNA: TGCGCCAGCAGTGCGGTGGGGACTCAAGAGACCCAGTACTTC.

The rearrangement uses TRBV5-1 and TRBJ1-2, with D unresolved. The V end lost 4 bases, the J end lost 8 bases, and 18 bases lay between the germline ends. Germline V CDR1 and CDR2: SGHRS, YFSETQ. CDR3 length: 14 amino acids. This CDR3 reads CASSPGVRGRGYTF. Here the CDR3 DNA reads TGCGCCAGCAGCCCCGGGGTGCGGGGTCGGGGCTACACCTTC.

CDR3 bases: TGCGCCAGCAGCACCCAAACGAACACTGAAGCTTTCTTT. Translated: CASSTQTNTEAFF. The V and J genes are TRBV5-1 and TRBJ1-1; D gene uncertain. Germline assignment: CDR1 SGHRS and CDR2 YFSETQ. This CDR3 comprises 13 residues. Between the trimmed V and J ends, which lost 4 bases and 1 base, there was a span of 8 bases.

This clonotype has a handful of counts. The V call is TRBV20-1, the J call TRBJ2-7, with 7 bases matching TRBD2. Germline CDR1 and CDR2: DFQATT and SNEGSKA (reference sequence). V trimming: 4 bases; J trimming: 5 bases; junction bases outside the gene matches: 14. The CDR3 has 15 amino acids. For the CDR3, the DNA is TGCAGTGCTAAGATTCGACTAGCTAGGAATAACGAGCAGTACTTC. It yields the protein CSAKIRLARNNEQYF.

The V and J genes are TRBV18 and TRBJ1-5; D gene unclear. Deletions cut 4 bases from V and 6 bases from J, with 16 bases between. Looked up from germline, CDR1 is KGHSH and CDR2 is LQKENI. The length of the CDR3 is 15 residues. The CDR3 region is CASSRSGKAGQPQHF. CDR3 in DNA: TGTGCCAGCTCACGCTCGGGGAAAGCCGGTCAGCCCCAGCATTTT.

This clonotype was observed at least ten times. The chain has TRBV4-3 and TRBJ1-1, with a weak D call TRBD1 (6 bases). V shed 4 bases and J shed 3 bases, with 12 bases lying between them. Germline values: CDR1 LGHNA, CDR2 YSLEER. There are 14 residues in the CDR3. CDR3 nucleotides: TGCGCCAGCAGCCTATGGCCAGGGGACACTGAAGCTTTCTTT. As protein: CASSLWPGDTEAFF.

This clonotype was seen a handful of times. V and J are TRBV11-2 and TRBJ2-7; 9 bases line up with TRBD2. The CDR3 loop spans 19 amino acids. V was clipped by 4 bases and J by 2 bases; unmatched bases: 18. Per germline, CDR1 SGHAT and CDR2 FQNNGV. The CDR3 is CASSSQAGAIAGVPYEQYF. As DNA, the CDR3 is TGTGCCAGCAGCTCCCAAGCTGGGGCAATAGCGGGAGTACCCTACGAGCAGTACTTC.

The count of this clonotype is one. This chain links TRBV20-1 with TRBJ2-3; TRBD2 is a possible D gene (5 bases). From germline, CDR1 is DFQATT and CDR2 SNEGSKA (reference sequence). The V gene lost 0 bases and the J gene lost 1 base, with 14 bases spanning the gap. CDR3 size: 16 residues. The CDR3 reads CSARDRRLLGTDTQYF. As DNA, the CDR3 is TGCAGTGCTAGAGATCGAAGGCTACTAGGCACAGATACGCAGTATTTT.